This T cell receptor (beta chain) was captured in a study of post-analysis software for immune sequencing data (dated by TCRdb to 2015 to 2017). Concerning the study at large: Relapsing-remitting, secondary progressive and progressive-relapsing multiple sclerosis were recorded as disease courses, and subtype annotation was lacking for some patients. A subset of samples was prepared in parallel using single-end sample barcoding, then pooled and co-amplified after Illumina adapter ligation. Patient repertoires were compared against about twelve previously published healthy control repertoires from donors aged 6 to 25 years. Overall study results and their limits: The control group was slightly older than the multiple sclerosis patient group. Patients showed significantly higher frequencies than controls for a handful of TRBV segments, among them TRBV5-6, TRBV5-1 and TRBV20-1. Compared with controls, multiple sclerosis patients had significantly lower normalized Chao1 diversity, a finding suggesting substantial peripheral T-cell clonal expansion. Strong co-clustering of samples prepared in the same batch was shown by direct clustering with F measure, prompting a batch-effect correction.

Libraries were built with PCR. The sample was run on an Illumina HiSeq 2500. Unique molecular identifiers were incorporated into TCR beta cDNA libraries to reduce PCR and sequencing biases. Per 1 to 10 million input T cells, approximately 500,000 cDNA molecules were obtained, such that each molecule approximated one T cell. Patient libraries were prepared and sequenced with the same protocol used for the earlier healthy control dataset. Within a given batch, samples were prepared together, multiplexed and sequenced on the same HiSeq lane. The original pipeline was this. Raw barcoded reads were processed with MIGEC, and single-read molecular identifier groups were discarded before consensus assembly and CDR3 extraction. VDJtools was used for post-analysis of the clonotype tables, with diversity normalized by down-sampling every dataset to the smallest sample size. To correct batch-related cross-sample contamination, repertoire overlap clustering matched CDR3 amino acid sequences but not nucleotide sequences. The public reads were reprocessed in TCRdb via fastp at Q25 and MiXCR, keeping in-frame beta chains. One record per CDR3 amino acid sequence lists the most common genes and DNA. None of the V and J calls come from the authors' own analysis; TCRdb made them. The sample has roughly 800,000 distinct CDR3 sequences on record, around 42% of them singletons. The top ten clonotypes cover roughly 4.9% of the sample.

Of note for this clonotype: Its antigen is currently not known. Base qualities were left out, and no much larger clone turns up one base away.

The CDR3 spans 14 residues, from the cysteine through the phenylalanine. Only the CDR3 portion is preserved as DNA: 42 bases, with reading frame beginning at the first base. V is shortened by 2 bases, J by 2 bases, and the region joining them spans 9 bases. Per the germline V gene, KGHSH is the CDR1 and LQKENI is the CDR2. To demonstrate the VDJtools post-analysis software, the study profiled TCR beta repertoires from the peripheral blood of about a dozen young patients with multiple sclerosis. Multiple sclerosis patients were children and adolescents aged roughly 6 to 17 years. Material: blood. The sequence derives from a girl aged 5-17 years with multiple sclerosis. The sequence is built from TRBV18 and TRBJ2-5; confidence is insufficient to name the D gene. In nucleotide form, the sequence is TGTGCCAGCTCACCATTGGCTCAACAAGAGACCCAGTACTTC. Its protein product is CASSPLAQQETQYF. Extended through the reference TRBV18 and TRBJ2-5 proteins, this CDR3 yields the full variable domain: NAGVMQNPRHLVRRRGQEARLRCSPMKGHSHVYWYRQLPEEGLKFMVYLQKENIIDESGMPKERFSAEFPKEGPSILRIQQVVRGDSAAYFCASSPLAQQETQYFGPGTRLLVL.